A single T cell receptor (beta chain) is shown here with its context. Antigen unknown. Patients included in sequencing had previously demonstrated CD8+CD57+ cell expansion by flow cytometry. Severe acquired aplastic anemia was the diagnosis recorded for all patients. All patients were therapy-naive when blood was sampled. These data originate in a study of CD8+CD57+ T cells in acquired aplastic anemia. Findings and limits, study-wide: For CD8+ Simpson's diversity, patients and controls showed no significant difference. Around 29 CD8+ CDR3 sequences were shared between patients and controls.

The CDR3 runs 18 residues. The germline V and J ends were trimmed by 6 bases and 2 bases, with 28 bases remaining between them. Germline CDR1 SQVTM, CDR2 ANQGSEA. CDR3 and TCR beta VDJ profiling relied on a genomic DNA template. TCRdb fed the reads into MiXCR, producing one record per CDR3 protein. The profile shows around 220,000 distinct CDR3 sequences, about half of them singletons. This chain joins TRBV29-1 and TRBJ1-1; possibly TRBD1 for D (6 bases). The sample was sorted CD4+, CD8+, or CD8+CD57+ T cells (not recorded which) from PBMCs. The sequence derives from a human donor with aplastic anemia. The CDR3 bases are TGCAGCGTAGCCAGCTCACCACCTTCGACAGGCTCTAACACTGAAGCTTTCTTT. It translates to CSVASSPPSTGSNTEAFF.